The 3 T cell receptor beta chains reported below all come from one sample, sequenced in a study of metastatic and nonmetastatic thyroid tumors. Using MiXCR, TCRdb re-called clones from the PCR reads. The sample lists around 41,000 clones; roughly 14% were seen once. Thyroid surgery was performed in patients who had received no treatment beforehand. The sample taken for sequencing was blood. The receptors shown here come from a female donor with papillary thyroid cancer or a benign thyroid nodule (not recorded which). Some clones in this sample may be carry-over from other donors' samples.

This clone was picked up many times. V is TRBV20-1 and J is TRBJ2-3; 11 positions agree with TRBD2. V was clipped by 4 bases and J by 1 base; unmatched bases: 1. The CDR3 consists of 14 residues. Looked up from germline, CDR1 is DFQATT and CDR2 is SNEGSKA (reference sequence). CDR3 loop: CSAISGGGTDTQYF. CDR3 nucleotides: TGCAGTGCTATTAGCGGGGGGGGCACAGATACGCAGTATTTT.

This clone was observed at least ten times. The gene calls are TRBV10-2 and TRBJ1-1; D gene unclear. The V and J ends lost 0 bases and 0 bases respectively, with 2 bases between them. Looked up from germline, CDR1 is WSHSY and CDR2 is SAAADI. This CDR3 has 13 residues. In DNA form, the CDR3 reads TGCGCCAGCAGTGAGTCGGTGAACACTGAAGCTTTCTTT. Its protein product is CASSESVNTEAFF.

This clone showed up many times. The chain links TRBV5-6 to TRBJ2-1, with D tentatively TRBD1 or TRBD2 (5 bases each). The V gene lost 1 base and the J gene lost 5 bases, with 13 bases spanning the gap. Germline V lookup: CDR1 SGHDT, CDR2 YYEEEE. This CDR3 contains 15 residues. The CDR3 loop is CASSLQPRGDNEQFF. The CDR3, as DNA: TGTGCCAGCAGCTTGCAACCTAGGGGAGACAATGAGCAGTTCTTC.